This passage covers 3 T cell receptor beta chains from one sample sequenced in a study of cytomegalovirus exposure and HLA in healthy donors. The PCR ran on 60 Vbeta and 13 Jbeta primers. TCRdb's copy holds only in-frame clones and misses some; the assay was immunoSEQ multiplex PCR. The data show around 94,000 clones, around four fifths seen once. Sample: PBMCs. The receptors shown here come from a man aged 40-50 years in good health and CMV-seronegative.

The J gene is TRBJ1-5, the V gene TRBV10-3; TRBD1 matches 9 bases. The germline V gene has CDR1 ENHRY and CDR2 SYGVKD. V was clipped by 0 bases and J by 2 bases; unmatched bases: 8. The CDR3 loop spans 18 amino acids. The CDR3 is CAISESLLRTGGNQPQHF. Written as DNA, the CDR3 is TGTGCCATCAGTGAGTCCCTTCTTAGGACAGGGGGCAATCAGCCCCAGCATTTT.

CDR3 in DNA: TGTGCCATCGGGGCGCGGGGGGCGCTGACCGGGGAGCTGTTTTTT. It codes for CAIGARGALTGELFF. The chain combines TRBV10-3 with TRBJ2-2; TRBD2 matches 8 bases. The CDR3 is made up of 15 amino acids. The V gene end was trimmed by 8 bases and the J gene end by 5 bases; junction bases not matched to a gene: 10. Germline CDR1 is ENHRY and CDR2 is SYGVKD.

This clone showed up just once. V usage is TRBV6-6 and J usage is TRBJ2-1; D perhaps matches TRBD2 (6 bases). The CDR3 extends over 16 amino acids. V dropped 7 bases and J dropped 6 bases, with 22 bases sitting between them. Germline V CDR1 and CDR2: MNHNY, SVGAGI (reference sequence). The CDR3 nucleotides read TGTGCCAGCACCATTACCGGGACTCTTGGGATCAATGAGCAGTTCTTC. Protein: CASTITGTLGINEQFF.